This entry concerns a single TCR beta chain. These data come from a study of blood T cell repertoires in COVID-19. Turning to the study itself: Samples of COVID-19 (acute and convalescent) were obtained from the United States, Italy and Spain.

Categorization into cohorts depended on clinical history that participants reported. Recovery meant two consecutive negative NP/OP PCR tests, professional clearance, or resolved symptoms. Sequencing used immunoSEQ multiplex PCR; TCRdb keeps in-frame clones, though not all of them. The sample has roughly 190,000 clones, roughly four fifths seen once. Trimming shortened V by 4 bases and J by 0 bases, and 7 bases separated the two germline ends. The CDR3 totals 14 residues. CDR1 is SGHTA and CDR2 is FQGNSA in the germline V gene. The TCR sequence derives from a man in his forties who had recovered from COVID-19. The chain is built from TRBV7-2 and TRBJ1-3; TRBD1 might be the D (5 bases). Input material: PBMCs or T cells enriched from blood (not recorded which). DNA of the CDR3: TGTGCCAGCAGCTCAGGGTCCTCTGGAAACACCATATATTTT. Protein sequence: CASSSGSSGNTIYF.